Following are 21 T cell receptor beta chains from one sample sequenced in a study of T-cell reconstitution after alpha-beta-depleted transplantation in children. The TCRbeta library was prepared with unique molecular identifiers. One entry per CDR3 protein results from TCRdb running MiXCR on the PCR reads. This table holds 400,000 to 550,000 distinct CDR3 sequences, over 9.5% found once. The input for sequencing was PBMCs, taken before TCRalphabeta/CD19-depleted stem cell transplant. Receptor source: a child aged 2 to 15 with inherited bone marrow failure, due to receive a stem cell transplant.

This clonotype was seen at least ten times. V and J are TRBV7-2 and TRBJ2-7, with D unresolved. This CDR3 comprises 13 residues. With 1 base removed from V and 6 bases from J, the gap between germline ends came to 10 bases. Germline CDR1 SGHTA, CDR2 FQGNSA. DNA for the CDR3: TGTGCCAGCAGCTTAGTCGGCGCCAGCGAGCAGTACTTC. Protein sequence: CASSLVGASEQYF.

In this sample, this clonotype turned up many times. CDR3 residues: CASSLFASGRAREQYF. The CDR3 coding sequence is TGCGCCAGCAGCTTGTTTGCTAGCGGGAGGGCACGCGAGCAGTACTTC. The chain carries TRBV5-1 and TRBJ2-7; TRBD2 matches at 12 bases. The trim removed 1 base at V and 6 bases at J, leaving 8 bases unmatched. This CDR3 contains 16 residues. Germline values: CDR1 SGHRS, CDR2 YFSETQ. The full variable domain, rest sourced from reference TRBV5-1 and TRBJ2-7, is KAGVTQTPRYLIKTRGQQVTLSCSPISGHRSVSWYQQTPGQGLQFLFEYFSETQRNKGNFPGRFSGRQFSNSRSEMNVSTLELGDSALYLCASSLFASGRAREQYFGPGTRLTVT.

In this sample, this clonotype turned up many times. V is TRBV27 and J is TRBJ2-1, with 10 bases aligning to TRBD2. This CDR3 comprises 14 residues. Germline loops: CDR1 MNHEY, CDR2 SMNVEV (reference sequence). Germline trimming cut 6 bases from V and 8 bases from J; bases unmatched to any gene: 7. CDR3 DNA: TGTGCCAGCAGCCGGACTAGCGGACGGTATGAGCAGTTCTTC. This translates into CASSRTSGRYEQFF.

This clonotype has ten or more counts. The chain is built from TRBV12-3 or TRBV12-4 and TRBJ2-7; no definite D call. The CDR3 totals 14 residues. The V and J ends lost 6 bases and 2 bases respectively, with 14 bases between them. CDR3 coding DNA: TGTGCCAGCAGCTCCACACTTGCAGCCTACGAGCAGTACTTC. Translation gives CASSSTLAAYEQYF.

In its sample, this clonotype was seen many times. The chain couples TRBV15 to TRBJ1-1, with D unclear. The CDR3 totals 12 residues. Germline CDR1 reads LNHNV; CDR2 reads YYDKDF (reference sequence). V was clipped by 7 bases and J by 4 bases, with 10 bases between them. In nucleotides, the CDR3 is TGTGCCACCACAAAATCCTTCACTGAAGCTTTCTTT. This translates into CATTKSFTEAFF.

Many counts were recorded for this clonotype. The genes are TRBV7-2 and TRBJ2-7; D possibly uses TRBD1 or TRBD2 (6 bases each). Germline V gene data show CDR1 as SGHTA and CDR2 as FQGNSA. CDR3 length equals 15 residues. Trimming pared 5 bases from V and 7 bases from J, leaving 21 bases between. The CDR3 spells CASSPVGGLDTEQYF. The CDR3 bases are TGTGCCAGCAGCCCCGTGGGGGGCCTGGATACGGAGCAGTACTTC.

This clonotype showed up many times. The J gene is TRBJ2-1, the V gene TRBV11-2; D possibly corresponds to TRBD1 (6 bases). The CDR3 is 16 residues long. With 6 bases removed from V and 4 bases from J, the gap between germline ends came to 19 bases. CDR1 and CDR2 from the germline V gene are SGHAT and FQNNGV. Written as DNA, the CDR3 is TGTGCCAGCAGACATTACAGGGCCCCTGCTTACAATGAGCAGTTCTTC. The encoded protein is CASRHYRAPAYNEQFF.

This clonotype has ten or more counts. V is TRBV9 and J is TRBJ1-6; perhaps TRBD1 as D (5 bases). V lost 4 bases and J lost 0, with 14 bases in between. This CDR3 region has 17 residues. The germline V gene encodes CDR1 SGDLS and CDR2 YYNGEE. The DNA of the CDR3 is TGTGCCAGCAGCCGAGGGACCCCGAGCTCCTATAATTCACCCCTCCACTTT. This codes for CASSRGTPSSYNSPLHF.

This clonotype was seen at least ten times. The V gene is TRBV20-1, the J gene TRBJ1-4, with D tentatively TRBD1 (5 bases). Germline lookup yields CDR1 DFQATT and CDR2 SNEGSKA (reference sequence). V was cut by 5 bases and J by 5 bases, with 15 bases left in between. This CDR3 is 14 amino acids long. The CDR3, as DNA: TGCAGTGCTGACCGGGGCCAACCAAATGAAAAACTGTTTTTT. This encodes CSADRGQPNEKLFF.

This clonotype has a count of ten or more. This rearrangement joins TRBV7-8 to TRBJ1-5; no reliable D call. The CDR3 has 16 amino acids. Germline CDR1 reads SGHVS; CDR2 reads FQNEAQ. V was clipped by 1 base and J by 2 bases, with 12 bases between them. The chain's CDR3 is CASSLGGAGRNQPQHF. The CDR3 bases are TGTGCCAGCAGCTTAGGGGGAGCAGGCCGCAATCAGCCCCAGCATTTT.

This clonotype appeared many times. The chain combines TRBV29-1 with TRBJ2-3, with a possible D match to TRBD2 (7 bases). The V gene lost 7 bases and the J gene lost 0 bases, with 14 bases spanning the gap. This CDR3 is built from 14 residues. Germline CDR1 SQVTM, CDR2 ANQGSEA. CDR3 DNA sequence: TGCAGCGCCGGGGGGCTCCGGAGCACAGATACGCAGTATTTT. Amino acids: CSAGGLRSTDTQYF.

This clonotype came up many times. The V and J genes are TRBV11-2 and TRBJ2-7; D gene ambiguous. The CDR3 is made up of 15 amino acids. Germline V gene lookup returns CDR1 SGHAT and CDR2 FQNNGV. Trimming took 2 bases from V and 2 from J, leaving 13 bases between them. CDR3 coding DNA: TGTGCCAGCAGCTTATTGCGGCAGGTTACCTACGAGCAGTACTTC. Protein: CASSLLRQVTYEQYF.

This clonotype was observed many times. CDR3 residues: CASRSSQKRNEKLFF. The CDR3 nucleotides read TGTGCCAGCAGATCCAGCCAGAAGAGGAATGAAAAACTGTTTTTT. V is TRBV3-1 and J is TRBJ1-4, with D unclear. This CDR3 is built from 15 residues. Germline V lookup: CDR1 LGHDT, CDR2 YNNKEL (reference sequence). V was trimmed by 6 bases and J by 5 bases, leaving 16 bases between them.

This clonotype was recorded at least ten times. V is TRBV5-1 and J is TRBJ2-2, with 13 positions matching TRBD2. The CDR3 has 17 residues. After removal of 2 bases from V and 6 bases from J, the junction contained 7 bases not matched to a gene. Germline V CDR1 and CDR2: SGHRS, YFSETQ. The CDR3 coding sequence is TGCGCCAGCAGCTTACTAGCGGGAGGGCCTTCGCCCGGGGAGCTGTTTTTT. It yields the protein CASSLLAGGPSPGELFF. The variable domain in full, completed from reference TRBV5-1 and TRBJ2-2, reads KAGVTQTPRYLIKTRGQQVTLSCSPISGHRSVSWYQQTPGQGLQFLFEYFSETQRNKGNFPGRFSGRQFSNSRSEMNVSTLELGDSALYLCASSLLAGGPSPGELFFGEGSRLTVL.

This clonotype was picked up many times. This rearrangement joins TRBV4-3 to TRBJ2-4, with 8 bases fitting TRBD2. Germline CDR1 and CDR2: LGHNA and YSLEER. The CDR3 contains 18 residues. With 1 base clipped from V and 3 bases from J, the junction kept 11 bases outside the gene matches. In DNA form, the CDR3 reads TGCGCCAGCAGCCAAGTGACAGACCCGGGGGGGGTCAAAAACATTCAGTACTTC. Its protein product is CASSQVTDPGGVKNIQYF.

V gene TRBV11-1 combines with J gene TRBJ2-5; 7 bases fit TRBD2. The trim removed 5 bases at V and 7 bases at J, leaving 16 bases unmatched. The CDR3 has 16 amino acids. Per the germline V gene, CDR1 is SGHAT and CDR2 is FQDESV (reference sequence). Here the CDR3 DNA reads TGTGCCAGCAGCCGCTCGCCTCGACTAGCCCTAGGGACCCAGTACTTC. Translated, it gives CASSRSPRLALGTQYF.

The chain combines TRBV7-2 with TRBJ2-1; 9 nucleotides line up with TRBD2. The CDR3 runs 16 residues. Unmatched junction bases numbered 13, after V lost 5 bases and J lost 8 bases. Germline loops: CDR1 SGHTA, CDR2 FQGNSA. CDR3 DNA sequence: TGTGCCAGCAGCCGATTATGGGCGGGAGGGTTCGATGAGCAGTTCTTC. It codes for CASSRLWAGGFDEQFF.

As for this clonotype: A much larger clone lies a single base off, so this may be a read error. The chain carries TRBV6-1 and TRBJ1-1; 8 bases line up with TRBD1. V was pared by 7 bases and J by 7 bases, with 11 bases of the junction left unmatched. The germline V gene encodes CDR1 MNHNS and CDR2 SASEGT. CDR3 length: 14 residues. The CDR3 region is CASIADRAHHEAFF. The CDR3 region has the DNA TGTGCCAGCATTGCGGACAGGGCGCATCATGAAGCTTTCTTT.

The table lists this clonotype with many counts. The rearrangement uses TRBV12-3 or TRBV12-4 and TRBJ1-2; the D gene is possibly TRBD1 (5 bases). V lost 3 bases to trimming and J lost 4 bases, with 9 bases between them. CDR3 size: 13 residues. The CDR3 region has the DNA TGTGCCAGCAGTTTTGGGGGGGGCTATGGCTACACCTTC. Protein: CASSFGGGYGYTF.

This chain uses TRBV11-1 with TRBJ2-7, with TRBD2 matching over 10 bases. Trimming at V came to 0 bases and at J to 1 base, leaving 15 bases not matched to a gene. CDR3 length: 20 amino acids. The germline V gene encodes CDR1 SGHAT and CDR2 FQDESV (reference sequence). The CDR3 nucleotides are TGTGCCAGCAGCTTAGCCTGGGGAAAGCGGGAGGGCCGTTCATCCTACGAGCAGTACTTC. Protein: CASSLAWGKREGRSSYEQYF.

This clonotype was seen at least ten times. This chain links TRBV18 with TRBJ1-4, with unresolved D. CDR3 length equals 16 residues. Germline values: CDR1 KGHSH, CDR2 LQKENI. V dropped 4 bases and J dropped 4 bases, with 16 bases sitting between them. CDR3 protein: CASSRSEAELNEKLFF. CDR3 sequence (DNA): TGTGCCAGCTCACGATCAGAGGCAGAACTTAATGAAAAACTGTTTTTT.